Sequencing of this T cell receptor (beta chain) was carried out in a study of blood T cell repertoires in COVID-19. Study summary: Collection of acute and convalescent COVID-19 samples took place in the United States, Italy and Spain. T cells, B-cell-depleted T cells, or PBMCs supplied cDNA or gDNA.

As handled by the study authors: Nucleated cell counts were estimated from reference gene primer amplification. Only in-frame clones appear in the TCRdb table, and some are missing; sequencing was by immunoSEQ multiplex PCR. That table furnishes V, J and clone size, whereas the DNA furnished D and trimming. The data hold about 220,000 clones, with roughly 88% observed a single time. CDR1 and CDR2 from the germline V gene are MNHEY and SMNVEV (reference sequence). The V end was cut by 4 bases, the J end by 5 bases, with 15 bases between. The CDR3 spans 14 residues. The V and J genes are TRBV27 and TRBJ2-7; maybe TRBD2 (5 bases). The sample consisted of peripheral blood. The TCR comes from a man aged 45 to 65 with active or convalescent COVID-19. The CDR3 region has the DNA TGTGCCAGCAGTTATCGAGGGCCCAAGGACGAGCAGTACTTC. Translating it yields CASSYRGPKDEQYF.